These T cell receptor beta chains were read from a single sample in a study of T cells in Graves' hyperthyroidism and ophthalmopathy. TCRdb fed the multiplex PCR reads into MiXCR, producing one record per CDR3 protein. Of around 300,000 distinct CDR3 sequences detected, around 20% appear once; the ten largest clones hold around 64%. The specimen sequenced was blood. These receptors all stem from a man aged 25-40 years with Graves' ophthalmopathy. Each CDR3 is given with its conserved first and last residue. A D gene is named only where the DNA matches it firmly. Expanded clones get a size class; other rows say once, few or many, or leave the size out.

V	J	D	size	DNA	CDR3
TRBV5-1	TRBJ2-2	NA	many	TGCGCCAGCAGCTTACGGACGGGCACCGGGGAGCTGTTTTTT	CASSLRTGTGELFF
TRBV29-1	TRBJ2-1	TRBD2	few	TGCAGCGTACGAGCTAGTCCCACCCCAACTAGCGGGAGTGTGCTGGGTTGCGGCAATGAGCAGTTCTTC	CSVRASPTPTSGSVLGCGNEQFF
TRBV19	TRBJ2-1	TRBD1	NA	TGTGCCAGTAGTATTGGACAGGGGTACAATGAGCAGTTCTTC	CASSIGQGYNEQFF
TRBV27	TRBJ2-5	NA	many	TGTGCCAGCAGTTTAAGGGCCGGCTTGACTGGGTACCAAGAGACCCAGTACTTC	CASSLRAGLTGYQETQYF
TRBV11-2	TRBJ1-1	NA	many	TGTGCCAGCAGCTTAGTGCGGGGGGCGAACACTGAAGCTTTCTTT	CASSLVRGANTEAFF
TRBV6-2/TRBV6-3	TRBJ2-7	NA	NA	TGTGCCAGCCACGACTTGGACTACGAGCAGTACTTC	CASHDLDYEQYF
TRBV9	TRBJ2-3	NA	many	TGTGCCAGCAGCTCCCGTGGGGCGGTCACAGATACGCAGTATTTT	CASSSRGAVTDTQYF
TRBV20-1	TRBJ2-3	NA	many	TGCAGTGCTCGCCCTCAAGCCATAGCGTTCACAGATACGCAGTATTTT	CSARPQAIAFTDTQYF
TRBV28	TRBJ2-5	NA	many	TGTGCCAGCAGTTTAGCAACTACAGGGTTCTCAGAGACCCAGTACTTC	CASSLATTGFSETQYF
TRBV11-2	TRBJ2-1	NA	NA	TGTGCCAGCAGCCTCGGTGGGGCCCACAATGAGCAGTTCTTC	CASSLGGAHNEQFF
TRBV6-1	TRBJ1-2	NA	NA	TGTGCCAGCAGACCTAACGGGAATAACTATGGCTACACCTTC	CASRPNGNNYGYTF
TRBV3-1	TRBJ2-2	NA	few	TGTGCCAGCAGCCAAGAGCTTTGGGGGGACATGAACACCGGGGAGCTGTTTTTT	CASSQELWGDMNTGELFF
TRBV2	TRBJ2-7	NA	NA	TGTGCCAGCAGTGGGGACGCCCACGAGCAGTACTTC	CASSGDAHEQYF
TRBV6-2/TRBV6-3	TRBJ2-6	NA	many	TGTGCCAGCAGTCTTCGGGAGCTTGGGGCCAACGTCCTGACTTTC	CASSLRELGANVLTF
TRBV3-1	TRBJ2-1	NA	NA	TGTGCCAGCAGCCAAGCAAGACCGGGATTAGGGTTCTATGAGCAGTTCTTC	CASSQARPGLGFYEQFF
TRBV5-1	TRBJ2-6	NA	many	TGCGCCAGCAGCTGGGGCAGTCCTGGGGCCAACGTCCTGACTTTC	CASSWGSPGANVLTF
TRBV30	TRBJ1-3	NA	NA	TGTGCCTGGAGTGGGCGACCGCGCTCTGGAAACACCATATATTTT	CAWSGRPRSGNTIYF
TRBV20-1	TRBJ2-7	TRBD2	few	TGCAGTGCTAGATTGGGGACTAGCGGGGCCTACGAGCAGTACTTC	CSARLGTSGAYEQYF
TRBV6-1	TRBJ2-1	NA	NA	TGTGCCAGCAGTGAAAGGCCTGATTCCTACAATGAGCAGTTCTTC	CASSERPDSYNEQFF
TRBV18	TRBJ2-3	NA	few	TGTGCCAGCTCACCAAGGTGGGACGGAGATACGCAGTATTTT	CASSPRWDGDTQYF
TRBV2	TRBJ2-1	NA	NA	TGTGCCAGCAGTGATTTTAGGATATCCTCCTACAATGAGCAGTTCTTC	CASSDFRISSYNEQFF
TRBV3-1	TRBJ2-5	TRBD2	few	TGTGCCAGCAGCCGTGGACTAGCGGTACAAGAGACCCAGTACTTC	CASSRGLAVQETQYF
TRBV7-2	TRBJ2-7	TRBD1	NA	TGTGCCAGCAGCAAGGACAGGGGGCTCAACGAGCAGTACTTC	CASSKDRGLNEQYF
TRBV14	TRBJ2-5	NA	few	TGTGCCAGCTCGATAGGTGTACAAGAGACCCAGTACTTC	CASSIGVQETQYF
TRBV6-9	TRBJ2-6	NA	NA	TGTGCCAGCAGTTACTCGAAACTCTCTGGGGCCAACGTCCTGACTTTC	CASSYSKLSGANVLTF
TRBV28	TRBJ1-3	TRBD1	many	TGTGCCAGCAGTTTCGTAGGACAGGGGAGTTCTGGAAACACCATATATTTT	CASSFVGQGSSGNTIYF
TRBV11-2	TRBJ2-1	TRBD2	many	TGTGCCAGCAACTTACTAGCGGGAGGCTCGGGACGCAATGAGCAGTTCTTC	CASNLLAGGSGRNEQFF